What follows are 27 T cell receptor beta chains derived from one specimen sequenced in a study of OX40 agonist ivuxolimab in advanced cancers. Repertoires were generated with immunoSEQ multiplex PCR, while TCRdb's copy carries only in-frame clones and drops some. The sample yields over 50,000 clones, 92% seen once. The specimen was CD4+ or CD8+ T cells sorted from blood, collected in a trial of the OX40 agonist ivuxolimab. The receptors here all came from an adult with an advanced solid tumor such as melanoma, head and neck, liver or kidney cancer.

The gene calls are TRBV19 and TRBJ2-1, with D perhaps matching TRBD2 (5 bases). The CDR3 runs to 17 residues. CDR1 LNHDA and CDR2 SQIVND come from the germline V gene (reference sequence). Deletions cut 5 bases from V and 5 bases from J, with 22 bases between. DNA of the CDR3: TGTGCCAGTAGTTCCCCTACCGGCGCCCCCGGGGACAATGAGCAGTTCTTC. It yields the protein CASSSPTGAPGDNEQFF.

The CDR3 DNA follows: TGCAGCGTTTTCGACGGGAACACCGGGGAGCTGTTTTTT. Its translation: CSVFDGNTGELFF. The chain is built from TRBV29-1 and TRBJ2-2; D unresolved. The ends were cut back, 5 bases at V and 1 base at J, with 8 bases in the middle. CDR1 SQVTM and CDR2 ANQGSEA come from the germline V gene. There are 13 residues in the CDR3.

CDR3 in DNA: TGTGCCAGCAGTTTACAGGGGGAGAGCAATCAGCCCCAGCATTTT. Protein: CASSLQGESNQPQHF. J is TRBJ1-5 and V is TRBV28; 7 nucleotides align to TRBD1. This CDR3 spans 15 amino acids. Germline CDR1 reads MDHEN; CDR2 reads SYDVKM. The V and J ends lost 2 bases and 1 base, in that order; junction bases with no gene match: 2.

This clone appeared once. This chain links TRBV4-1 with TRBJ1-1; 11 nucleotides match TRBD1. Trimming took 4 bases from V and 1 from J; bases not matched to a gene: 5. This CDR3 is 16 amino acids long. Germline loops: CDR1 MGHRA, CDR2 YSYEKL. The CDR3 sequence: CASSLRTGGTNTEAFF. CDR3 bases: TGCGCCAGCAGCCTCCGGACAGGGGGCACGAACACTGAAGCTTTCTTT.

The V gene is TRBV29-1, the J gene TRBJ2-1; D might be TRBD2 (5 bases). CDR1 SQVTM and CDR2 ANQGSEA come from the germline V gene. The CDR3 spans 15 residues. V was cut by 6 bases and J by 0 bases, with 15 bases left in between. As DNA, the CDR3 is TGCAGCGTACCGCCAAGAGGGAGCTCCTACAATGAGCAGTTCTTC. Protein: CSVPPRGSSYNEQFF.

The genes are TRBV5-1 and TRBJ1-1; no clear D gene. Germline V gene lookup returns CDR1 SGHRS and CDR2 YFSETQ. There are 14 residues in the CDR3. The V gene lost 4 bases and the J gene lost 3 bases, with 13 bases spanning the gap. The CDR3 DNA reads TGCGCCAGCAGCCTACAACAGAGTCACACTGAAGCTTTCTTT. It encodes CASSLQQSHTEAFF.

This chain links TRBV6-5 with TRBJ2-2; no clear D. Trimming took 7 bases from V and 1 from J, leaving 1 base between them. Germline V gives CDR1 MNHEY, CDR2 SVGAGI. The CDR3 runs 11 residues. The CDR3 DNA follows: TGTGCCAGCAAGAACACCGGGGAGCTGTTTTTT. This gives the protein CASKNTGELFF.

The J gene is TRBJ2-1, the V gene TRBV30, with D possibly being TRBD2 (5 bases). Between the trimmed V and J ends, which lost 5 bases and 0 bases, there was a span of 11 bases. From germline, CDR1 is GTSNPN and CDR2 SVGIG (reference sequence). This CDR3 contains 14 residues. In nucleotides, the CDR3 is TGTGCCTGGGATCGCGAGGGCTCCTACAATGAGCAGTTCTTC. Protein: CAWDREGSYNEQFF. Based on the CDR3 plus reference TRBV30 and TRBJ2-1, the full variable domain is SQTIHQWPATLVQPVGSPLSLECTVEGTSNPNLYWYRQAAGRGLQLLFYSVGIGQISSEVPQNLSASRPQDRQFILSSKKLLLSDSGFYLCAWDREGSYNEQFFGPGTRLTVL.

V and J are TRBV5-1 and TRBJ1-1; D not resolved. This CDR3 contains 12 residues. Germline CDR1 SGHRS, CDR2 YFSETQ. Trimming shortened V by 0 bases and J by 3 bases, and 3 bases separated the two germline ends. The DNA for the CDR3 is TGCGCCAGCAGCTTGGCCGACACTGAAGCTTTCTTT. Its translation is CASSLADTEAFF.

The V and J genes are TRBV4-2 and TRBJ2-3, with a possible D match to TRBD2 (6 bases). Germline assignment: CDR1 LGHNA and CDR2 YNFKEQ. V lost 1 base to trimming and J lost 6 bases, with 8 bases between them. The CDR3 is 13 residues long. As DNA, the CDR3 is TGTGCCAGCAGCCAAGGGGGGAGGGATACGCAGTATTTT. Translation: CASSQGGRDTQYF.

CDR3 sequence reads: CASSLGMSYEQYF. In nucleotides, the CDR3 is TGTGCCAGCAGCTTAGGGATGTCCTACGAGCAGTACTTC. The chain joins TRBV7-9 to TRBJ2-7; D remains ambiguous. Germline-derived CDR1 and CDR2 are SEHNR and FQNEAQ (reference sequence). V was shortened by 1 base and J by 1 base, with 5 bases between the two germline ends. The CDR3 sequence is 13 residues long. Combining the CDR3 with reference TRBV7-9 and TRBJ2-7 gives the whole variable domain DTGVSQNPRHKITKRGQNVTFRCDPISEHNRLYWYRQTLGQGPEFLTYFQNEAQLEKSRLLSDRFSAERPKGSFSTLEIQRTEQGDSAMYLCASSLGMSYEQYFGPGTRLTVT.

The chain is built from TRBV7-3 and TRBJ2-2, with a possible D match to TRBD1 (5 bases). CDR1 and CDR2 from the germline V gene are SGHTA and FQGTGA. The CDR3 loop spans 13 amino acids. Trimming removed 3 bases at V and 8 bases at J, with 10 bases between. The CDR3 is CASSFAGSGELFF. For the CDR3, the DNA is TGTGCCAGCAGCTTTGCAGGGTCTGGGGAGCTGTTTTTT.

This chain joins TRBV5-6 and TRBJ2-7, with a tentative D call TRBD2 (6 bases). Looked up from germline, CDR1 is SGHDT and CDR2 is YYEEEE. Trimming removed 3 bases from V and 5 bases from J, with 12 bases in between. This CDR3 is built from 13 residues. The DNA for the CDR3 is TGTGCCAGCAGCTCTGGGGGGTTCGACGAGCAGTACTTC. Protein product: CASSSGGFDEQYF.

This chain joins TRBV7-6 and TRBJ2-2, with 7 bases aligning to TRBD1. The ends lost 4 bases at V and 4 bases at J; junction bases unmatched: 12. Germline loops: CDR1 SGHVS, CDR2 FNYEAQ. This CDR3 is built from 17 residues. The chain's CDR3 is CASSSVVGDRGTGELFF. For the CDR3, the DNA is TGTGCCAGCAGCTCGGTGGTCGGGGACAGAGGCACCGGGGAGCTGTTTTTT.

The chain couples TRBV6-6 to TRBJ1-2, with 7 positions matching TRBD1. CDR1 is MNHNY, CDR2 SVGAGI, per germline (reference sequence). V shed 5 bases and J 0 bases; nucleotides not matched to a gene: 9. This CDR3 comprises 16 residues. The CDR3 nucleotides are TGTGCCAGCAGTATACCAGGGGGAGCCCCTAACTATGGCTACACCTTC. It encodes CASSIPGGAPNYGYTF.

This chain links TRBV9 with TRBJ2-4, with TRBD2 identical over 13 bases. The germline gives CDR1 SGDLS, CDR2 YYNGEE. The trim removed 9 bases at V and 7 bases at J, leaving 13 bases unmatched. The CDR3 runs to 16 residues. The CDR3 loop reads CATNKPLAGGRNIQYF. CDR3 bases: TGTGCCACCAATAAACCACTAGCGGGGGGGCGGAACATTCAGTACTTC.

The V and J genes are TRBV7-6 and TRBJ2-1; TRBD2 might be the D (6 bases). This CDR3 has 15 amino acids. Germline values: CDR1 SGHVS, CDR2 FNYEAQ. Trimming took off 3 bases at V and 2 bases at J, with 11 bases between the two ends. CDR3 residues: CASSLGLSPYNEQFF. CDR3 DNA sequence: TGTGCCAGCAGCTTGGGACTCTCACCCTACAATGAGCAGTTCTTC.

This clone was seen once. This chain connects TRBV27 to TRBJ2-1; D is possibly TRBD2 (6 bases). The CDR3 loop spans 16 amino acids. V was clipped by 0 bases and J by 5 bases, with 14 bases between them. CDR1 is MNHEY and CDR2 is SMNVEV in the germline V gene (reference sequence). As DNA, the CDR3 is TGTGCCAGCAGTTTATCCCCAGGGACTCCTGACAATGAGCAGTTCTTC. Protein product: CASSLSPGTPDNEQFF.

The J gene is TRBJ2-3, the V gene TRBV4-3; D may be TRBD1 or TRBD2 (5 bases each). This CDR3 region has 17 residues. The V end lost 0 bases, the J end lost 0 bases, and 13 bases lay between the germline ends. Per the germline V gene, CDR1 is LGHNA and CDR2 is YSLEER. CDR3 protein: CASSQEVVGVSTDTQYF. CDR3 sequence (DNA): TGCGCCAGCAGCCAAGAGGTGGTGGGGGTTAGCACAGATACGCAGTATTTT.

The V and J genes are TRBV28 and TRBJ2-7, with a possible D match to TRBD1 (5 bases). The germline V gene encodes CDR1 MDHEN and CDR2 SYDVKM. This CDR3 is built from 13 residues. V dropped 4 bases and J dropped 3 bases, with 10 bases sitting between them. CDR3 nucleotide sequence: TGTGCCAGCAGTTGGGGCAGACTCTACGAGCAGTACTTC. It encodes CASSWGRLYEQYF.

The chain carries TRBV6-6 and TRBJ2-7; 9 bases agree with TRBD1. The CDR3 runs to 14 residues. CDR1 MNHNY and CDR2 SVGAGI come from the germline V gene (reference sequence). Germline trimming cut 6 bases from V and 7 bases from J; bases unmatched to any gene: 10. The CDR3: CASRGGDRVREQYF. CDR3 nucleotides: TGTGCCAGCAGAGGGGGGGACAGGGTTAGAGAGCAGTACTTC.

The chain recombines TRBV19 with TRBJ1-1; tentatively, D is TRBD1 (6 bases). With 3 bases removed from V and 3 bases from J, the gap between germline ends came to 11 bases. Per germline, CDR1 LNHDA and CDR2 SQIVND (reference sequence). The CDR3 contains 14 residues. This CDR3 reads CASSMGGWYTEAFF. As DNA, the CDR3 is TGTGCCAGTAGTATGGGGGGCTGGTACACTGAAGCTTTCTTT.

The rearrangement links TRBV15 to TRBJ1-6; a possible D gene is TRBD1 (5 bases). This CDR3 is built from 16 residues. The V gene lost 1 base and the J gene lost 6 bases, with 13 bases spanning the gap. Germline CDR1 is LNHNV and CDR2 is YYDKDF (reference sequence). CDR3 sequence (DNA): TGTGCCACCAGCAGAGTTCTGGAGGGGCCTAATTCACCCCTCCACTTT. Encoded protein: CATSRVLEGPNSPLHF.

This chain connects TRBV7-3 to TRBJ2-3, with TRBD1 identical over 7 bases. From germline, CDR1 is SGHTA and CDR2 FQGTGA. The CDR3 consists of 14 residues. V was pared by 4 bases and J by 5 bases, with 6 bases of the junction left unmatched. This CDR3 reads CASSSTGVLDTQYF. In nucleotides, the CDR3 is TGTGCCAGCAGCTCCACAGGGGTGCTAGATACGCAGTATTTT.

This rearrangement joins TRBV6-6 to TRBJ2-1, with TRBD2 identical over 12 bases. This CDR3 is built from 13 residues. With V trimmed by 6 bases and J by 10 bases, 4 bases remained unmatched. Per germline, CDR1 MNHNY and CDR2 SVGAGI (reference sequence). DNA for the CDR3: TGTGCCAGCAGGGAAGGACTAGCGGGAGAGCAGTTCTTC. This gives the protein CASREGLAGEQFF.

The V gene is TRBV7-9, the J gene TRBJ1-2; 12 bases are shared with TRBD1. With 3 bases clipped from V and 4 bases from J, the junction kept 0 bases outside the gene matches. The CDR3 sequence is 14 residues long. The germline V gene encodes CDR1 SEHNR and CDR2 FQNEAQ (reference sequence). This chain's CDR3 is CASSLGQGAYGYTF. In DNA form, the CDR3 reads TGTGCCAGCAGCTTGGGACAGGGGGCCTATGGCTACACCTTC.

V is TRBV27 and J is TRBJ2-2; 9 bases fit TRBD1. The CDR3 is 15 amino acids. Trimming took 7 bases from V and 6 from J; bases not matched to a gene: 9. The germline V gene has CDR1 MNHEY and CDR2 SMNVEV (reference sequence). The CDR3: CASTSEQGAPGELFF. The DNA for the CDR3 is TGTGCCAGCACTTCGGAACAGGGGGCGCCCGGGGAGCTGTTTTTT.